The 20 T cell receptor beta chains listed next were all sequenced from one sample in a study of blood T cell repertoires in COVID-19. Measured with immunoSEQ multiplex PCR; TCRdb has only the in-frame clones, and not every one. The table lists around 200,000 clones, about 91% of them singletons, with about 9.3% in the top ten. The material sequenced was PBMCs or T cells enriched from blood (not recorded which). Receptors were obtained from a man aged 18 to 30 with acute COVID-19.

The J gene is TRBJ2-1, the V gene TRBV5-4, with 11 nucleotides matching TRBD2. J lost 4 bases, V lost 5 bases, and 8 bases had no gene match. CDR1 is SGHNT, CDR2 YYREEE, per germline (reference sequence). The CDR3 runs to 16 residues. In nucleotides, the CDR3 is TGTGCCAGCAGTCCTAGGACTAGCGGGCAGTACAATGAGCAGTTCTTC. It specifies CASSPRTSGQYNEQFF. Full variable domain (missing parts from reference TRBV5-4 and TRBJ2-1): ETGVTQSPTHLIKTRGQQVTLRCSSQSGHNTVSWYQQALGQGPQFIFQYYREEENGRGNFPPRFSGLQFPNYSSELNVNALELDDSALYLCASSPRTSGQYNEQFFGPGTRLTVL.

The chain has TRBV2 and TRBJ2-7, with 11 positions matching TRBD1. CDR3 length: 20 amino acids. The germline CDR1 and CDR2 sequences are SNHLY and FYNNEI. In DNA form, the CDR3 reads TGTGTCGTCTCTTTTTGGGAGGGACAGGGGGTAATACCCAGCCTTTTGGAGCAGTACTTC. Protein product: CVVSFWEGQGVIPSLLEQYF. Variable domain in full (rest from reference TRBV2 and TRBJ2-7): EPEVTQTPSHQVTQMGQEVILRCVPISNHLYFYWYRQILGQKVEFLVSFYNNEISEKSEIFDDQFSVERPDGSNFTLKIRSTKLEDSAMYFCVVSFWEGQGVIPSLLEQYFGPGTRLTVT.

V usage is TRBV11-3 and J usage is TRBJ2-7; the match to TRBD2 covers 8 bases. The CDR3 runs to 15 residues. The germline V gene has CDR1 SGHNT and CDR2 YENEEA. After removal of 0 bases from V and 5 bases from J, the junction contained 6 bases not matched to a gene. As DNA, the CDR3 is TGTGCCAGCAGCTTAGAGACAGCGGGAGCTAACGAGCAGTACTTC. Protein: CASSLETAGANEQYF.

The chain links TRBV24-1 to TRBJ2-1, with 13 bases that match TRBD2. Germline values: CDR1 KGHDR, CDR2 SFDVKD. The V gene end was trimmed by 1 base and the J gene end by 5 bases; junction bases not matched to a gene: 4. The CDR3 sequence is 17 residues long. The CDR3 nucleotides read TGTGCCACCAGTGATTTTGGACTAGCGGGAGTCCACAATGAGCAGTTCTTC. Amino acid sequence: CATSDFGLAGVHNEQFF.

The genes are TRBV30 and TRBJ1-1; 8 bases are a match to TRBD1. Germline values: CDR1 GTSNPN, CDR2 SVGIG (reference sequence). V shed 5 bases and J 0 bases; nucleotides not matched to a gene: 2. This CDR3 is 13 amino acids long. This chain's CDR3 is CAWGQGLNTEAFF. The CDR3 DNA is TGTGCCTGGGGACAGGGTCTGAACACTGAAGCTTTCTTT.

This rearrangement joins TRBV7-9 to TRBJ2-7; 8 bases align to TRBD1. Per germline, CDR1 SEHNR and CDR2 FQNEAQ (reference sequence). V lost 5 bases, J lost 6 bases, and 12 bases stayed unmatched. The CDR3 totals 15 residues. In nucleotides, the CDR3 is TGTGCCAGCAGCCTAGGGTCGACAGGGGAAGGCGAGCAGTACTTC. It encodes CASSLGSTGEGEQYF.

This chain links TRBV10-2 with TRBJ2-3; the D gene is possibly TRBD2 (5 bases). Trimming stripped 8 bases from V and 3 bases from J, with 12 bases between. Germline V gives CDR1 WSHSY, CDR2 SAAADI. The CDR3 covers 13 residues. CDR3 nucleotide sequence: TGCGCCAGCGGTGGAGGTCAGACAGATACGCAGTATTTT. Translated: CASGGGQTDTQYF.

The gene calls are TRBV11-2 and TRBJ2-5; 11 bases match TRBD2. Germline V gene lookup returns CDR1 SGHAT and CDR2 FQNNGV. V dropped 4 bases and J dropped 5; count of bases not matched to a gene: 6. This CDR3 comprises 15 residues. CDR3 region: CASSYTSGRGETQYF. The CDR3 bases are TGTGCCAGCAGCTATACTAGCGGGAGAGGGGAGACCCAGTACTTC.

J is TRBJ2-1 and V is TRBV6-2 or TRBV6-3, with 9 bases that match TRBD1. Trimming took 5 bases from V and 4 from J; bases not matched to a gene: 9. Germline V lookup: CDR1 MNHEY, CDR2 SVGEGT. The CDR3 contains 16 residues. The CDR3 is CASSGMEDRGYNEQFF. In DNA, the CDR3 is TGTGCCAGCAGTGGGATGGAGGACAGGGGTTACAATGAGCAGTTCTTC.

A few counts support this clone. DNA for the CDR3: TGTGCCTGGAGTGTTCTGGGAGCAGTGTACACTGAAGCTTTCTTT. Protein: CAWSVLGAVYTEAFF. V and J are TRBV30 and TRBJ1-1; D is unclear. The CDR3 covers 15 residues. V lost 0 bases and J lost 3, with 14 bases in between. Per germline, CDR1 GTSNPN and CDR2 SVGIG (reference sequence).

This clone was seen a single time. V and J are TRBV15 and TRBJ2-5; 7 nucleotides agree with TRBD1. There are 15 residues in the CDR3. V shed 3 bases and J 5 bases; nucleotides not matched to a gene: 9. Per the germline V gene, CDR1 is LNHNV and CDR2 is YYDKDF (reference sequence). The CDR3 reads CATSRKGTVDETQYF. Here the CDR3 DNA reads TGTGCCACCAGCAGGAAGGGGACAGTTGACGAGACCCAGTACTTC.

The rearrangement links TRBV29-1 to TRBJ1-1, with D perhaps matching TRBD1 (5 bases). Germline V CDR1 and CDR2: SQVTM, ANQGSEA. With 4 bases removed from V and 4 bases from J, the gap between germline ends came to 10 bases. This CDR3 comprises 12 residues. CDR3 nucleotide sequence: TGCAGCGTTGGGGGAAGGGGCACTGAAGCTTTCTTT. This sequence encodes CSVGGRGTEAFF.

V gene TRBV28 combines with J gene TRBJ2-7; D not certain. V dropped 2 bases and J dropped 0 bases, with 5 bases sitting between them. The CDR3 spans 13 residues. Germline CDR1 and CDR2: MDHEN and SYDVKM. The CDR3 DNA reads as TGTGCCAGCAGTTTAGTCAGCTCCTACGAGCAGTACTTC. Encoded protein: CASSLVSSYEQYF.

The rearrangement links TRBV5-1 to TRBJ2-5; 12 bases match TRBD2. The CDR3 is 16 residues long. CDR1 SGHRS and CDR2 YFSETQ come from the germline V gene. The trim removed 0 bases at V and 5 bases at J, leaving 5 bases unmatched. The CDR3 DNA is TGCGCCAGCAGCTTGGGACTAGCGGGAGTCCAGGAGACCCAGTACTTC. Translation: CASSLGLAGVQETQYF.

This sequence joins TRBV28 and TRBJ2-7; 9 bases are shared with TRBD2. The CDR3 runs 14 residues. J was trimmed by 6 bases and V by 3 bases; bases with no gene match: 6. The V gene's germline CDR1 is MDHEN and CDR2 SYDVKM. The CDR3 loop is CASSFLAGVGEQYF. CDR3 nucleotides: TGTGCCAGCAGTTTTTTAGCGGGAGTGGGCGAGCAGTACTTC.

This clone was seen just once. This rearrangement joins TRBV28 to TRBJ1-4, with D perhaps TRBD1 (5 bases). Germline CDR1 and CDR2: MDHEN and SYDVKM. Trimming stripped 8 bases from V and 5 bases from J, with 12 bases between. CDR3 length equals 13 residues. The CDR3 protein is CASLRAGNEKLFF. CDR3 DNA sequence: TGTGCCAGCCTTCGGGCAGGGAATGAAAAACTGTTTTTT. Full variable domain (missing parts from reference TRBV28 and TRBJ1-4): DVKVTQSSRYLVKRTGEKVFLECVQDMDHENMFWYRQDPGLGLRLIYFSYDVKMKEKGDIPEGYSVSREKKERFSLILESASTNQTSMYLCASLRAGNEKLFFGSGTQLSVL.

The chain is built from TRBV19 and TRBJ2-7; tentative D call: TRBD2 (6 bases). The V end lost 2 bases, the J end lost 3 bases, and 14 bases lay between the germline ends. Germline V gene lookup returns CDR1 LNHDA and CDR2 SQIVND (reference sequence). This CDR3 region has 15 residues. The CDR3 nucleotides read TGTGCCAGTAGTATATCCGCAGGGAGGTACTACGAGCAGTACTTC. Residues: CASSISAGRYYEQYF.

The chain has TRBV7-3 and TRBJ2-3; 10 nucleotides line up with TRBD1. V shed 2 bases, J shed 4 bases, and the junction held 3 bases outside the gene matches. Germline V gene sequence: CDR1 SGHTA, CDR2 FQGTGA. The CDR3 has 15 residues. The CDR3 DNA is TGTGCCAGCAGCTTAGGAGGACAGGGGGCAGATACGCAGTATTTT. Protein sequence: CASSLGGQGADTQYF.

This sequence joins TRBV30 and TRBJ1-1; TRBD1 matches 8 bases. V shed 3 bases and J 1 base; nucleotides not matched to a gene: 10. CDR1 GTSNPN and CDR2 SVGIG come from the germline V gene (reference sequence). This CDR3 comprises 16 residues. CDR3 bases: TGTGCCTGGAGCGACAGGGGCCGGAGGGGGAACACTGAAGCTTTCTTT. This sequence encodes CAWSDRGRRGNTEAFF.

The chain recombines TRBV28 with TRBJ1-1; D possibly corresponds to TRBD1 (5 bases). Trimming took off 5 bases at V and 0 bases at J, with 13 bases between the two ends. CDR1 is MDHEN and CDR2 is SYDVKM in the germline V gene. The CDR3 has 15 amino acids. The CDR3 sequence: CASSLLARVNTEAFF. Here the CDR3 DNA reads TGTGCCAGCAGTCTACTCGCCAGGGTGAACACTGAAGCTTTCTTT.